This T cell receptor beta chain was identified during a study of blood T cell repertoires in COVID-19. The overall study: PBMCs, B-cell-depleted T cells, or T cells were the source of the cDNA or gDNA that made up the material.

This clone was counted once. The germline CDR1 and CDR2 sequences are SGHNT and YENEEA. The CDR3 totals 18 residues. The trim removed 1 base at V and 3 bases at J, leaving 8 bases unmatched. TCRdb keeps only in-frame clones here, not all; method: immunoSEQ multiplex PCR. The sample has approximately 75,000 clones, over 75% seen once; the top ten hold 6.9%. Sequenced: peripheral blood. The origin of this receptor is a human donor in a cohort sampled during active COVID-19. The V gene is TRBV11-3, the J gene TRBJ2-3; 12 bases line up with TRBD2. This chain's CDR3 is CASSLGLAGGPGTDTQYF. The DNA for the CDR3 is TGTGCCAGCAGCTTAGGTCTAGCGGGGGGGCCTGGAACAGATACGCAGTATTTT.